This section outlines one TCR beta chain sequence together with its context. Its antigen is unidentified. The RNA, roughly 0.45 to 1 ug, was put through reverse transcription using random hexamers. Each CDR3 protein gets one entry after TCRdb re-called the immunoSEQ multiplex PCR reads with MiXCR. In the table there are 150,000 to 180,000 distinct CDR3 sequences, approximately 94% of which are singletons. This specimen comes from a study of CD8 T cells in Susac syndrome. Losses at the gene ends were 1 base for V and 7 bases for J; bases not matched to a gene: 11. The CDR3 is made up of 16 amino acids. The V gene's germline CDR1 is SQVTM and CDR2 ANQGSEA. Findings and caveats of the study: As the study acknowledged, the number of individuals who were part of its TCR sequencing and HLA analysis was relatively small.

Sequencing of TCR beta covered CD8+ and CD4+ T cells obtained from blood. FACS enriched CD8+ TEMRA cells, while bulk CD8+ and CD4+ were negatively isolated. This clonotype was sampled from a human donor with multiple sclerosis. The specimen sequenced was CD8+ T cells from PBMCs. The chain has TRBV29-1 and TRBJ2-1; TRBD2 agrees at 9 bases. CDR3 amino acids: CSVEGRGGPRGNEQFF. The DNA of the CDR3 is TGCAGCGTTGAAGGGCGGGGGGGCCCCCGGGGAAATGAGCAGTTCTTC.